A single sample is the source of the 20 T cell receptor beta chains below, sequenced in a study of T cell changes during pregnancy in multiple sclerosis. The protocol was immunoSEQ multiplex PCR, while the TCRdb copy is restricted to in-frame clones and leaves out a portion. The sample contains 55,000 to 70,000 clones, around 90% of which appear only once. The sequences come from peripheral blood, collected in the third trimester of pregnancy. These TCRs come from a female donor in good health, enrolled as a control in a pregnancy study.

This chain links TRBV6-5 with TRBJ2-2; 7 nucleotides agree with TRBD1. Germline V CDR1 and CDR2: MNHEY, SVGAGI. With V trimmed by 6 bases and J by 6 bases, 10 bases remained unmatched. The CDR3 length is 15 residues. CDR3 coding DNA: TGTGCCAGCAGCCTGGGACAGAAGATAGCCGGGGAGCTGTTTTTT. It translates to CASSLGQKIAGELFF.

Of note for this clone: Relative to the germline gene, one junction end is altered; a read error may explain this. The chain has TRBV5-4 and TRBJ1-6, with TRBD1 as a possible D gene (5 bases). CDR3 size: 14 residues. CDR1 is SGHNT, CDR2 YYREEE, per germline (reference sequence). In DNA form, the CDR3 reads TGTGCCAGCACCGTGTCAGGGTATAGTTCACCCCTCCACTTT. Amino acids: CASTVSGYSSPLHF.

This sequence joins TRBV18 and TRBJ2-7; D may be TRBD1 (5 bases). This CDR3 is built from 14 residues. From germline, CDR1 is KGHSH and CDR2 LQKENI. Trimming shortened V by 2 bases and J by 2 bases, and 10 bases separated the two germline ends. Here the CDR3 DNA reads TGTGCCAGCTCACCAACGACAGCACCCTACGAGCAGTACTTC. This codes for CASSPTTAPYEQYF.

The chain is built from TRBV2 and TRBJ1-2, with TRBD1 matching 10 bases. The CDR3 consists of 14 residues. CDR1 SNHLY and CDR2 FYNNEI come from the germline V gene. The V gene end was trimmed by 11 bases and the J gene end by 0 bases; junction bases not matched to a gene: 6. The CDR3 DNA sequence: TGTGCCGGGAGACAGGGGGCGTCTAACTATGGCTACACCTTC. It codes for CAGRQGASNYGYTF.

The genes are TRBV11-3 and TRBJ1-1; perhaps TRBD1 as D (5 bases). Per the germline V gene, CDR1 is SGHNT and CDR2 is YENEEA. The CDR3 loop spans 14 amino acids. V shed 1 base and J shed 1 base, with 7 bases lying between them. The CDR3 bases are TGTGCCAGCAGCTTAGGGACATCGAACACTGAAGCTTTCTTT. Translation gives CASSLGTSNTEAFF. The entire variable domain, with the rest obtained from reference TRBV11-3 and TRBJ1-1, is as follows: EAGVVQSPRYKIIEKKQPVAFWCNPISGHNTLYWYLQNLGQGPELLIRYENEEAVDDSQLPKDRFSAERLKGVDSTLKIQPAELGDSAVYLCASSLGTSNTEAFFGQGTRLTVV.

This rearrangement joins TRBV10-3 to TRBJ2-1; 7 bases map to TRBD2. After removal of 6 bases from V and 1 base from J, the junction contained 6 bases not matched to a gene. CDR1 is ENHRY, CDR2 SYGVKD, per germline. CDR3 length equals 15 residues. This CDR3 is CAISEPGGSYNEQFF. In DNA form, the CDR3 reads TGTGCCATCAGCGAACCGGGGGGATCCTACAATGAGCAGTTCTTC.

The chain links TRBV7-9 to TRBJ1-4, with D possibly TRBD1 on 5 matching bases. The germline V gene has CDR1 SEHNR and CDR2 FQNEAQ (reference sequence). The CDR3 length is 14 residues. V gave up 1 base and J gave up 8 bases, with 11 bases separating them. DNA of the CDR3: TGTGCCAGCAGCTTAGGGGCAGGGCGAGAAAAACTGTTTTTT. Translation gives CASSLGAGREKLFF.

This chain connects TRBV6-1 to TRBJ1-3; D remains unclear. This CDR3 is 15 amino acids long. CDR1 is MNHNS, CDR2 SASEGT, per germline. Trimming removed 4 bases from V and 1 base from J, with 11 bases in between. CDR3 residues: CASSVRSSSGNTIYF. For the CDR3, the DNA is TGTGCCAGCAGTGTGAGGTCGTCGTCTGGAAACACCATATATTTT.

The gene calls are TRBV7-2 and TRBJ1-1; TRBD1 is a possible D gene (6 bases). Germline loops: CDR1 SGHTA, CDR2 FQGNSA. This CDR3 region has 15 residues. The ends were cut back, 1 base at V and 1 base at J, with 10 bases in the middle. The CDR3 region is CASSLVGGKNTEAFF. In DNA, the CDR3 is TGTGCCAGCAGCTTAGTAGGGGGAAAGAACACTGAAGCTTTCTTT.

This rearrangement joins TRBV28 to TRBJ2-7, with 9 bases aligning to TRBD1. The CDR3 length is 17 residues. CDR1 and CDR2 from the germline V gene are MDHEN and SYDVKM. J lost 0 bases, V lost 7 bases, and 13 bases had no gene match. Here the CDR3 reads CASKGGQGKVGSYEQYF. CDR3 DNA: TGTGCCAGCAAGGGGGGACAGGGAAAAGTTGGCTCCTACGAGCAGTACTTC.

The CDR3 DNA sequence: TGCGCCAGCAGCCGAGGAAACGGACAGGGTGTCGGTGGCTACACCTTC. Translation gives CASSRGNGQGVGGYTF. The gene calls are TRBV4-3 and TRBJ1-2; 8 bases are a match to TRBD1. V shed 4 bases and J 7 bases; nucleotides not matched to a gene: 14. This CDR3 has 16 amino acids. The germline gives CDR1 LGHNA, CDR2 YSLEER.

The chain couples TRBV6-5 to TRBJ1-2; TRBD1 matches 10 bases. Germline values: CDR1 MNHEY, CDR2 SVGAGI. Trimming took 5 bases from V and 8 from J; bases not matched to a gene: 8. This CDR3 region has 14 residues. The CDR3, as DNA: TGTGCCAGCAGTGCACTGGACAGGGGGGGCGGCTACACCTTC. Its translation is CASSALDRGGGYTF.

The chain joins TRBV2 to TRBJ2-1, with 10 bases lining up with TRBD1. Trimming cost V 10 bases and J 5 bases; bases outside gene matches: 20. Germline CDR1 SNHLY, CDR2 FYNNEI. There are 18 residues in the CDR3. The CDR3 loop reads CATSRGTGAIGDDNEQFF. CDR3 DNA: TGTGCCACCTCAAGGGGGACAGGGGCAATTGGGGATGACAATGAGCAGTTCTTC. Drawing the rest from reference TRBV2 and TRBJ2-1, the complete variable domain is EPEVTQTPSHQVTQMGQEVILRCVPISNHLYFYWYRQILGQKVEFLVSFYNNEISEKSEIFDDQFSVERPDGSNFTLKIRSTKLEDSAMYFCATSRGTGAIGDDNEQFFGPGTRLTVL.

The J gene is TRBJ2-3, the V gene TRBV5-6; D is possibly TRBD2 (6 bases). The ends were cut back, 0 bases at V and 4 bases at J, with 12 bases in the middle. The CDR3 runs 15 residues. Per germline, CDR1 SGHDT and CDR2 YYEEEE. The CDR3 region has the DNA TGTGCCAGCAGCTTGGGACCCCCGGGAGCAGATACGCAGTATTTT. The encoded protein is CASSLGPPGADTQYF.

This chain uses TRBV19 with TRBJ1-5; 8 bases are a match to TRBD1. V lost 4 bases, J lost 3 bases, and 2 bases stayed unmatched. Germline CDR1 LNHDA, CDR2 SQIVND (reference sequence). The CDR3 has 14 residues. The CDR3 bases are TGTGCCAGTAGTAGCAGGGGGCACAATCAGCCCCAGCATTTT. This sequence encodes CASSSRGHNQPQHF. The full variable domain, rest sourced from reference TRBV19 and TRBJ1-5, is DGGITQSPKYLFRKEGQNVTLSCEQNLNHDAMYWYRQDPGQGLRLIYYSQIVNDFQKGDIAEGYSVSREKKESFPLTVTSAQKNPTAFYLCASSSRGHNQPQHFGDGTRLSIL.

CDR3 sequence reads: CASSLGESSGGQETQYF. CDR3 coding DNA: TGTGCCAGCAGCTTAGGCGAGTCCTCGGGGGGCCAAGAGACCCAGTACTTC. The V and J genes are TRBV7-2 and TRBJ2-5; 7 nucleotides agree with TRBD2. The CDR3 spans 17 residues. V shed 1 base and J 1 base; nucleotides not matched to a gene: 9. The germline CDR1 and CDR2 sequences are SGHTA and FQGNSA.

V gene TRBV11-2 combines with J gene TRBJ2-7, with TRBD2 matching 8 bases. CDR3 length: 14 residues. The V gene end was trimmed by 3 bases and the J gene end by 4 bases; junction bases not matched to a gene: 5. Germline CDR1 reads SGHAT; CDR2 reads FQNNGV. CDR3 sequence reads: CASSFGAGVYEQYF. The CDR3 DNA is TGTGCCAGCAGCTTTGGAGCGGGGGTTTACGAGCAGTACTTC.

The J gene is TRBJ1-2, the V gene TRBV4-2; D uncertain. The CDR3 length is 13 residues. Germline loops: CDR1 LGHNA, CDR2 YNFKEQ. V dropped 4 bases and J dropped 8 bases, with 14 bases sitting between them. DNA for the CDR3: TGTGCCAGCAGCCTCAGAGAGGGTCAAGGCTACACCTTC. Its translation: CASSLREGQGYTF.

The J gene is TRBJ2-7, the V gene TRBV7-2; TRBD2 matches at 11 bases. The germline V gene encodes CDR1 SGHTA and CDR2 FQGNSA. The V and J ends lost 3 bases and 7 bases, in that order; junction bases with no gene match: 5. The CDR3 runs 14 residues. The CDR3 loop is CASSFLAGGREQYF. The CDR3 DNA follows: TGTGCCAGCAGCTTCTTAGCGGGGGGGCGTGAGCAGTACTTC.

The chain couples TRBV6-1 to TRBJ2-1, with 10 bases aligning to TRBD1. CDR3 length: 15 amino acids. V lost 5 bases to trimming and J lost 6 bases; unmatched junction nucleotides: 7. Germline assignment: CDR1 MNHNS and CDR2 SASEGT. CDR3 nucleotide sequence: TGTGCCAGCAGTCGTTCCGGGACAGGGGTCAATGAGCAGTTCTTC. This codes for CASSRSGTGVNEQFF.